The 10 T cell receptor beta chains given below trace back to one sample, sequenced in a study of vaccination and CD4 T cells after COVID-19. What these receptors recognize is not known. Treatment specified: roughly 10-day PBMC culture with coronavirus spike peptide pools or control peptides (ViraFEST assay). CD4+ T lymphocytes from the unexposed donor were collected before the COVID-19 pandemic (2011-2018). Sequencing of cultured CD4+ T cell DNA used the Oncomine TCR Beta short-read assay. In this case, cultured CD4+ T cells provided the extracted genomic DNA. Using its own MiXCR run on the PCR reads, TCRdb lists one record per CDR3 protein. Of thousands of distinct CDR3 sequences in the sample, 30% to 35% are singletons; the top ten hold 22%. Sequences were obtained from CD4+ T cells from blood, cultured in vitro. The receptors originated from a human donor in good health.

The chain uses TRBV6-1 and TRBJ1-6; 9 positions match TRBD1. Germline values: CDR1 MNHNS, CDR2 SASEGT. This CDR3 region has 16 residues. Germline trimming cut 5 bases from V and 4 bases from J; bases unmatched to any gene: 6. The CDR3: CASSSGQGSYNSPLHF. CDR3 DNA: TGTGCCAGCAGTAGCGGACAGGGGAGTTATAATTCACCCCTCCACTTT.

This clonotype occurred a few times. The V call is TRBV6-1, the J call TRBJ2-7; D remains unclear. CDR3 length: 13 amino acids. V lost 6 bases and J 3 bases, leaving 12 bases between the germline ends. Germline loops: CDR1 MNHNS, CDR2 SASEGT. The CDR3 sequence is CASSRDSRYEQYF. As DNA, the CDR3 is TGTGCCAGCAGCCGCGACTCTCGCTACGAGCAGTACTTC.

V and J are TRBV20-1 and TRBJ2-4, with TRBD1 matching 7 bases. The CDR3 runs to 16 residues. In germline, CDR1 is DFQATT, CDR2 SNEGSKA (reference sequence). The V gene end was trimmed by 4 bases and the J gene end by 1 base; junction bases not matched to a gene: 10. The CDR3 spells CSATPSDRVAKNIQYF. The CDR3 DNA is TGCAGTGCTACCCCCTCCGACAGGGTTGCCAAAAACATTCAGTACTTC.

The chain recombines TRBV7-9 with TRBJ1-1, with TRBD1 as a possible D gene (5 bases). The CDR3 extends over 15 amino acids. Trimming shortened V by 5 bases and J by 4 bases, and 17 bases separated the two germline ends. The germline gives CDR1 SEHNR, CDR2 FQNEAQ (reference sequence). This chain's CDR3 is CASSPRQPGGTEAFF. The CDR3 coding sequence is TGTGCCAGCAGCCCGAGACAGCCGGGAGGCACTGAAGCTTTCTTT.

J is TRBJ2-6 and V is TRBV25-1; D is unresolved. CDR1 is MGHDK, CDR2 SYGVNS, per germline. The CDR3 covers 13 residues. With 4 bases removed from V and 1 base from J, the gap between germline ends came to 2 bases. CDR3 in DNA: TGTGCCAGCAGTGTTTCTGGGGCCAACGTCCTGACTTTC. Translation: CASSVSGANVLTF.

The V and J genes are TRBV19 and TRBJ1-2; D gene uncertain. Germline V lookup: CDR1 LNHDA, CDR2 SQIVND (reference sequence). This CDR3 spans 13 amino acids. The V end lost 5 bases, the J end lost 3 bases, and 10 bases lay between the germline ends. The CDR3 region has the DNA TGTGCCAGTAGTTACCGGGAGGACTATGGCTACACCTTC. This sequence encodes CASSYREDYGYTF. The complete variable domain, with remaining parts taken from reference TRBV19 and TRBJ1-2, reads DGGITQSPKYLFRKEGQNVTLSCEQNLNHDAMYWYRQDPGQGLRLIYYSQIVNDFQKGDIAEGYSVSREKKESFPLTVTSAQKNPTAFYLCASSYREDYGYTFGSGTRLTVV.

Worth noting for this clonotype: This likely comes from a read error, as the CDR3 has no conserved phenylalanine or tryptophan at its end. V and J are TRBV4-2 and TRBJ1-1; D unresolved. Per the germline V gene, CDR1 is LGHNA and CDR2 is YNFKEQ. V was cut by 0 bases and J by 2 bases, with 13 bases left in between. The CDR3 totals 16 residues. CDR3 DNA sequence: TGTGCCAGCAGCCAAGACAGCTCATGGAGCAACACTGAAGCTTTCTCT. Residues: CASSQDSSWSNTEAFS.

The chain employs TRBV20-1 and TRBJ1-1; tentative D call: TRBD1 (5 bases). Germline loops: CDR1 DFQATT, CDR2 SNEGSKA (reference sequence). The CDR3 totals 12 residues. Trimming took off 3 bases at V and 5 bases at J, with 10 bases between the two ends. CDR3: CSARPRGTEAFF. CDR3 sequence (DNA): TGCAGTGCTAGGCCACGGGGGACTGAAGCTTTCTTT.

This clonotype has a handful of counts. V usage is TRBV11-1 and J usage is TRBJ2-1; D remains unclear. The V gene lost 7 bases and the J gene lost 7 bases, with 11 bases spanning the gap. Germline CDR1 is SGHAT and CDR2 is FQDESV (reference sequence). CDR3 size: 12 residues. The CDR3 region has the DNA TGTGCCAGCATCGCCGGTGGGAATGAGCAGTTCTTC. This codes for CASIAGGNEQFF.

For this clonotype: A junction boundary mismatches the germline segment, possibly from a read error. The genes are TRBV20-1 and TRBJ2-1; 9 bases fit TRBD2. CDR3 size: 17 residues. Per the germline V gene, CDR1 is DFQATT and CDR2 is SNEGSKA (reference sequence). The CDR3 bases are TGCAGTGCTAGAGATCGGGCTAGCGGGACAAGGTACAATGAGCAGTTGTTC. It codes for CSARDRASGTRYNEQLF.